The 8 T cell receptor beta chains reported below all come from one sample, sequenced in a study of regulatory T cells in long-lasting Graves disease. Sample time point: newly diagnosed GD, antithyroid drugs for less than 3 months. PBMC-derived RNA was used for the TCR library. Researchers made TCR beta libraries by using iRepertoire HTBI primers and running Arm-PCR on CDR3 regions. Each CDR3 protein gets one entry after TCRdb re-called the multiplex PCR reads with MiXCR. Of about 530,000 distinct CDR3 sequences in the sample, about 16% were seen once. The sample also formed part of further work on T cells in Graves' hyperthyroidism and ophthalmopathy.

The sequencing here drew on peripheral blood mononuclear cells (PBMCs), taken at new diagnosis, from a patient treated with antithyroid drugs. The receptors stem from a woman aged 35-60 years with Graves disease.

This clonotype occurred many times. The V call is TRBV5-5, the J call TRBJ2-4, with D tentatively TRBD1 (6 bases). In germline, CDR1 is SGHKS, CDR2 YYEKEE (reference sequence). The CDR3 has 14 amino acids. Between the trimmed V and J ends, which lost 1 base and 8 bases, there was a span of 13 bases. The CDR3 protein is CASSLTGPSHIQYF. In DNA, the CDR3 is TGTGCCAGCAGCTTGACAGGGCCTTCACACATTCAGTACTTC.

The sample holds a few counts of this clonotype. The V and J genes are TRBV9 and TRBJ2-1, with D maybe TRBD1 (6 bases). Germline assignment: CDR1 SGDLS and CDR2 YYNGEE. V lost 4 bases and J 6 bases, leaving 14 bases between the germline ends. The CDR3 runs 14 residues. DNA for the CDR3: TGTGCCAGCAGCAGCCGGACAGATTCCAATGAGCAGTTCTTC. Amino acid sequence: CASSSRTDSNEQFF.

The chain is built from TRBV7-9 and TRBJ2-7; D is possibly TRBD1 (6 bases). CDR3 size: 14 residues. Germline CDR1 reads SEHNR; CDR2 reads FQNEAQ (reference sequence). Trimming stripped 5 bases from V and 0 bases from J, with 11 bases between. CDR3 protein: CASSPPDSSYEQYF. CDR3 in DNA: TGTGCCAGCAGCCCCCCGGACAGCTCCTACGAGCAGTACTTC.

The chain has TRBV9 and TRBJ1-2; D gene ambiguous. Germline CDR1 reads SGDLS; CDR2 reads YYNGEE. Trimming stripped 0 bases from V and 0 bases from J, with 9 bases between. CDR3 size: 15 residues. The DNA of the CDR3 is TGTGCCAGCAGCGTAGAAGGGATAGCTAACTATGGCTACACCTTC. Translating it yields CASSVEGIANYGYTF.

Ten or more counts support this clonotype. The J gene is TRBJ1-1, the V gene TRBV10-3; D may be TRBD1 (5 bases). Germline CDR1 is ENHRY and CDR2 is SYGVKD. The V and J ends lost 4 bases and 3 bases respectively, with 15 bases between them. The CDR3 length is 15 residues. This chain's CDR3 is CAISVGPGGDTEAFF. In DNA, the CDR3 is TGTGCCATCAGTGTTGGGCCCGGGGGGGACACTGAAGCTTTCTTT.

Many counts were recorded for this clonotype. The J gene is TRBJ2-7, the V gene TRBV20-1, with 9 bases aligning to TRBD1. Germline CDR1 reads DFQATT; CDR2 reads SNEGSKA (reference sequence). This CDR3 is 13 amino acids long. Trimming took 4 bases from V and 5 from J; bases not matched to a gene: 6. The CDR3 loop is CSAKSGQGNEQYF. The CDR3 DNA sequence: TGCAGTGCTAAGTCGGGACAGGGAAACGAGCAGTACTTC.

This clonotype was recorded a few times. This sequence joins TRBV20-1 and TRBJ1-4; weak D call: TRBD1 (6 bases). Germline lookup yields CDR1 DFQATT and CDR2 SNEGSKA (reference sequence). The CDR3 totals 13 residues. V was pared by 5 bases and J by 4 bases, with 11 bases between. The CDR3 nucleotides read TGCAGTGCTTTCAGGGGTAATAATGAAAAACTGTTTTTT. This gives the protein CSAFRGNNEKLFF.

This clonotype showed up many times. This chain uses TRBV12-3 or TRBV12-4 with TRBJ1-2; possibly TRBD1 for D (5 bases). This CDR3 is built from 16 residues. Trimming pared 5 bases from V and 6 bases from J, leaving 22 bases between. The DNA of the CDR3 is TGTGCCAGCAGTCGGGGGACGGCGACCGGCCCCCATGGCTACACCTTC. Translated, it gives CASSRGTATGPHGYTF.